This T cell receptor (beta chain) is drawn from a study of OX40 agonist ivuxolimab in advanced cancers. Study-wide background: Hepatocellular carcinoma, melanoma, renal cell or head and neck cancer affected the dose-escalation patients.

V gave up 7 bases and J gave up 5 bases; unmatched junction bases: 5. There are 14 residues in the CDR3. Looked up from germline, CDR1 is MDHEN and CDR2 is SYDVKM. The assay was immunoSEQ multiplex PCR, and TCRdb's table has in-frame clones only and misses some. The sample records 55,000 to 65,000 clones, around nine tenths being singletons. This receptor was taken from an adult with an advanced solid tumor such as melanoma, head and neck, liver or kidney cancer. The material was CD4+ or CD8+ T cells sorted from blood, obtained in a trial of the OX40 agonist ivuxolimab. This rearrangement joins TRBV28 to TRBJ2-5, with 12 positions matching TRBD2. CDR3 sequence reads: CASKGLAGLETQYF. CDR3 DNA sequence: TGTGCCAGCAAAGGACTAGCGGGACTGGAGACCCAGTACTTC.